The 4 T cell receptor beta chains given below trace back to one sample, sequenced in a study of blood T cells in healthy people across ages. The authors ran a second PCR of roughly 6 to 12 cycles using a sample-barcoded 5' primer and a J-beta primer mix. TCRdb re-derived calls from the 5' RACE reads in MiXCR, one entry per CDR3 protein. The profile shows 540,000 or so distinct CDR3 sequences, around 24% of them singletons. Separately, the same data were catalogued under a study of T cells of mothers and their children.

The specimen was blood. Receptors originate from a boy aged 5-17 years in good health.

CDR3 protein: CASSLEGAQTQYF. The DNA of the CDR3 is TGTGCCAGCAGCTTAGAGGGGGCGCAGACCCAGTACTTC. The chain carries TRBV11-2 and TRBJ2-5; possibly TRBD1 for D (6 bases). This CDR3 region has 13 residues. V lost 0 bases, J lost 6 bases, and 8 bases lay in between. Germline V gene lookup returns CDR1 SGHAT and CDR2 FQNNGV.

Written as DNA, the CDR3 is TGTGCCAGCACCGGCGCAGGACCCTACGAGCAGTACTTC. Translation gives CASTGAGPYEQYF. The gene calls are TRBV3-1 and TRBJ2-5; D not resolved. The end of the DNA is better explained by TRBJ2-7, so the J call may be wrong. The germline V gene has CDR1 LGHDT and CDR2 YNNKEL (reference sequence). This CDR3 region has 13 residues.

This clonotype was seen a handful of times. The rearrangement links TRBV12-3 or TRBV12-4 to TRBJ1-1; no clear D gene. The CDR3 is 13 amino acids. The V and J ends lost 6 bases and 1 base respectively, with 9 bases between them. The CDR3 nucleotides are TGTGCCAGCAGCTGGGCCAAGAACACTGAAGCTTTCTTT. Residues: CASSWAKNTEAFF.

This clonotype appeared a few times. CDR3 region: CASSPTLGPGELFF. The CDR3 DNA reads as TGCGCCAGCAGCCCTACATTGGGCCCCGGGGAGCTGTTTTTT. The gene calls are TRBV4-3 and TRBJ2-2, with no clear D. Trimming cost V 4 bases and J 6 bases, with 12 bases left between them. Germline V gene lookup returns CDR1 LGHNA and CDR2 YSLEER. This CDR3 comprises 14 residues.